This T cell receptor beta chain appears in the sequencing data of a study of shared clonotypes between healthy human individuals. Method: immunoSEQ multiplex PCR; TCRdb's copy keeps in-frame clones and lacks some. The sample records over a million clones, approximately 96% being singletons. This CDR3 is built from 17 residues. V was shortened by 5 bases and J by 3 bases, with 23 bases between the two germline ends. CDR1 is SGHNT and CDR2 is YENEEA in the germline V gene. Material for sequencing was naive CD4+ T cells sorted from blood. Specified subset: CD45RA+ positively selected. This TCR was sampled from a man between 25 and 39 years old in good health. J is TRBJ2-7 and V is TRBV11-3; the D is unclear. The CDR3 DNA reads as TGTGCCAGCAGCCGAGGCAGACTTAATAATCCCCTCTACGAGCAGTACTTC. Residues: CASSRGRLNNPLYEQYF. Variable domain in full (rest from reference TRBV11-3 and TRBJ2-7): EAGVVQSPRYKIIEKKQPVAFWCNPISGHNTLYWYLQNLGQGPELLIRYENEEAVDDSQLPKDRFSAERLKGVDSTLKIQPAELGDSAVYLCASSRGRLNNPLYEQYFGPGTRLTVT.